This is a list of T cell receptor beta chains from one sample in a study of CD8+ T cells in alopecia areata. Measured with immunoSEQ multiplex PCR; TCRdb has only the in-frame clones, and not every one. The profile shows over 150,000 clones, 50% to 70% of them singletons. The sample in question was CD4+ T cells sorted from blood, obtained at week 0. These receptors were obtained from a human donor with alopecia areata. Each CDR3 is given with its conserved first and last residue. A D gene is named only where the DNA matches it firmly. Only part of the rows carry a size: once, few, many, or a class if the clone is expanded.

TGCAGCGTTGGTCCCCGCGGAGATGAAAAACTGTTTTTT,CSVGPRGDEKLFF,.,TRBJ1-4,TRBV29-1,few
TGTGCCAGCAGCTTCCGACAGGGGCACGAGCAGTACTTC,CASSFRQGHEQYF,TRBD1,TRBJ2-7,TRBV7-9,few
TGTGCCAGCAGCTTAAAGCCAGCGGGGCCTCAAGAGACCCAGTACTTC,CASSLKPAGPQETQYF,TRBD2,TRBJ2-5,TRBV7-6,.
TGCGCCAGCAGCTTACAGGACTTCACAGATACGCAGTATTTT,CASSLQDFTDTQYF,.,TRBJ2-3,TRBV5-1,.
TGTGCCAGCAGCTCCCGGCAGGGGTCAGAGACCCAGTACTTC,CASSSRQGSETQYF,.,TRBJ2-5,TRBV14,.
TGTGCCAGCAGCGCCACAGGGTTGGGCTCCGGGGAGCTGTTTTTT,CASSATGLGSGELFF,.,TRBJ2-2,TRBV9,.
TGTGCCTGGAGTTCCGGGACTAGCGGGGGGGCTGGCACAGATACGCAGTATTTT,CAWSSGTSGGAGTDTQYF,TRBD2,TRBJ2-3,TRBV30,.
TGTGCCAGCAGAATTGGGGGCGAGCAGTACTTC,CASRIGGEQYF,.,TRBJ2-7,TRBV6-5,.
TGCAGCGCGGTCGACCTCTCCTACGAGCAGTACTTC,CSAVDLSYEQYF,.,TRBJ2-7,TRBV29-1,once
TGTGCCAGCAGTATCTTAGCGGGGGACCACTACAATGAGCAGTTCTTC,CASSILAGDHYNEQFF,TRBD2,TRBJ2-1,TRBV2,.
TGTGCCTGGAGTGCGGGGGCCACTGAAGCTTTCTTT,CAWSAGATEAFF,.,TRBJ1-1,TRBV30,once
TGCGCCACCAGCCCGGGACAGGGTGAGGGCTACACCTTC,CATSPGQGEGYTF,TRBD1,TRBJ1-2,TRBV5-1,.
TGTGCCAGCAGCTTAGACGCGAGGGGTACGCAGTATTTT,CASSLDARGTQYF,.,TRBJ2-3,TRBV7-2,.
TGTGCCAGCAGCCAAGTAGTGACCGGGGAGCTGTTTTTT,CASSQVVTGELFF,.,TRBJ2-2,TRBV4-2,.
TGCGCCAGCACCCCAGCGGTGGTGACGGATACGCAGTATTTT,CASTPAVVTDTQYF,.,TRBJ2-3,TRBV5-1,.
TGTGCCAGCAGCGACTCCGGAAGGCAAGGCTACACCTTC,CASSDSGRQGYTF,.,TRBJ1-2,TRBV7-2,few
TGTGCCAGCAGTTTTATGGGGGGGCGAAACATTCAGTACTTC,CASSFMGGRNIQYF,.,TRBJ2-4,TRBV28,once
TGTGCCAGCAGCTCATACGGGAATGAAAAACTGTTTTTT,CASSSYGNEKLFF,.,TRBJ1-4,TRBV7-2,few
TGCGCCAGCAGCTTGGTCCCTGAGGGCAATCAGCCCCAGCATTTT,CASSLVPEGNQPQHF,.,TRBJ1-5,TRBV5-1,.
TGCAGCGTTGACCCCCAGGGGTACTACACCTTC,CSVDPQGYYTF,.,TRBJ1-2,TRBV29-1,.
TGCGCCAGCAGAGGACAGGGAAACATTCAGTACTTC,CASRGQGNIQYF,TRBD1,TRBJ2-4,TRBV5-1,.
TGTGCCAGCAGCACCGCTCGGGCCGGGGAGCTGTTTTTT,CASSTARAGELFF,.,TRBJ2-2,TRBV7-2,.
TGTGCCAGTAGTAACGAAATTTCGGTTTTAGGCGAGCAGTACTTC,CASSNEISVLGEQYF,.,TRBJ2-7,TRBV19,few
TGTGCCTGGAGCAACCCGGGACAGGGGTTGCCTGGGGCCAACGTCCTGACTTTC,CAWSNPGQGLPGANVLTF,TRBD1,TRBJ2-6,TRBV30,few
TGCAGCGTACGACAAAAACACACAGATACGCAGTATTTT,CSVRQKHTDTQYF,.,TRBJ2-3,TRBV29-1,.
TGTGCCTGGAGTGTACGAGTCAGGGGCCCATCCTATGGCTACACCTTC,CAWSVRVRGPSYGYTF,.,TRBJ1-2,TRBV30,.
TGTGCCAGCAGCTCACAAGGGGACATTCAGTACTTC,CASSSQGDIQYF,.,TRBJ2-4,TRBV7-3,.
TGTGCCCGGAGGGGATCTAAGGGGGAGACCCAGTACTTC,CARRGSKGETQYF,.,TRBJ2-5,TRBV30,.
TGTGCCTGGAGCCCTACGTTGAACTATGGCTACACCTTC,CAWSPTLNYGYTF,.,TRBJ1-2,TRBV30,.
TGTGCCTGGCAATCCGGGACAGGCCCCAGAAAGCAGTACTTC,CAWQSGTGPRKQYF,TRBD1,TRBJ2-7,TRBV30,.
TGTGCCTGGAGTGTACAAGGACAGGGGGTTTACTACGAGCAGTACTTC,CAWSVQGQGVYYEQYF,TRBD1,TRBJ2-7,TRBV30,.
TGCAGTTTCGTGACAAACTGGGGGGTCGGATTAATTACTGAAGCTTTCTTT,CSFVTNWGVGLITEAFF,.,TRBJ1-1,TRBV29-1,few
TGTGCCATCAGTGGGGACGGCCTATTTGGCGAGCAGTACTTC,CAISGDGLFGEQYF,.,TRBJ2-7,TRBV10-3,many
TGTGCCAGCAGTGAATATCAGGGGGCGTATGGCTACACCTTC,CASSEYQGAYGYTF,TRBD1,TRBJ1-2,TRBV25-1,.
TGTGCCAGCAGTCCGTTCTCCAGCAACACTGAAGCTTTCTTT,CASSPFSSNTEAFF,.,TRBJ1-1,TRBV27,.
TGTGCCAGCAGCTCGCCTAGCGGAAACTCCTACGAGCAGTACTTC,CASSSPSGNSYEQYF,TRBD2,TRBJ2-7,TRBV5-6,.
TGCGCCAGCAGCGCCCCGGGACAGGGTTACACTGAAGCTTTCTTT,CASSAPGQGYTEAFF,TRBD1,TRBJ1-1,TRBV10-2,.
TGCAGCGCCCTGGGAGGCTATGGCTACACCTTC,CSALGGYGYTF,.,TRBJ1-2,TRBV29-1,once
TGTGCCAGCAGCTTCCTGACAGGGGGCGGCGAGCAGTACTTC,CASSFLTGGGEQYF,TRBD1,TRBJ2-7,TRBV5-6,.
TGCAGCGTTGACACTGCTAACACTGAAGCTTTCTTT,CSVDTANTEAFF,.,TRBJ1-1,TRBV29-1,few
TGCAGCGTACAGGGGATGAACACTGAAGCTTTCTTT,CSVQGMNTEAFF,TRBD1,TRBJ1-1,TRBV29-1,.
TGTGCCAGCAGTCCCGGGACAGGGGTAGGCTACACCTTC,CASSPGTGVGYTF,TRBD1,TRBJ1-2,TRBV27,.
TGTGCCTGGAGGATCAGGGGGGCGGAGGAAAAACTGTTTTTT,CAWRIRGAEEKLFF,TRBD1,TRBJ1-4,TRBV30,.
TGTGCCAGCAGGCCGGACTTTAATTCACCCCTCCACTTT,CASRPDFNSPLHF,.,TRBJ1-6,TRBV25-1,.
TGTGCCAGCAGTGGAAGATGGGACAGTCCCTACGAGCAGTACTTC,CASSGRWDSPYEQYF,TRBD1,TRBJ2-7,TRBV6-1,.
TGCGCCAGCAGCCCTGGACTAGCGAACACAGATACGCAGTATTTT,CASSPGLANTDTQYF,TRBD2,TRBJ2-3,TRBV4-3,.
TGTGCCAGCAGTTTAAGGGGGCCCCGGGGCCAAACTGAAGCTTTCTTT,CASSLRGPRGQTEAFF,TRBD1,TRBJ1-1,TRBV27,.
TGCAGCGTTGAAGATCTACGTAGCACAGATACGCAGTATTTT,CSVEDLRSTDTQYF,.,TRBJ2-3,TRBV29-1,once
TGTGCCAGCCAGCCGGGCGGGGACAGGGGCGACTATGGCTACACCTTC,CASQPGGDRGDYGYTF,TRBD1,TRBJ1-2,TRBV28,.
TGCGCCAGCAGCTTGGAACCGAACTCTGGAAACACCATATATTTT,CASSLEPNSGNTIYF,.,TRBJ1-3,TRBV5-1,.
TGTGCCTGTATTCCCTTTACTAGCACAGATACGCAGTATTTT,CACIPFTSTDTQYF,.,TRBJ2-3,TRBV30,.